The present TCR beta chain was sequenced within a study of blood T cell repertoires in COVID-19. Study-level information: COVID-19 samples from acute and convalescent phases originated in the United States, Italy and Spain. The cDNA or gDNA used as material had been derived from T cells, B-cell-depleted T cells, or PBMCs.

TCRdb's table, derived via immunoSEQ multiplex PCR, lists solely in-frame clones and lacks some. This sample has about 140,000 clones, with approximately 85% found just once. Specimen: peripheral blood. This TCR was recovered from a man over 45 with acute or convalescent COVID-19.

As DNA, the CDR3 is TGTGCCAGCAGCCAAGGGGGACAGGGGGCACGTCAGCCCCAGCATTTT. It is translated as CASSQGGQGARQPQHF. V usage is TRBV3-1 (or the pseudogene TRBV3-2) and J usage is TRBJ1-5, with 12 bases aligning to TRBD1. The CDR3 is made up of 16 amino acids. After removal of 1 base from V and 6 bases from J, the junction contained 4 bases not matched to a gene. CDR1 is LGHDT, CDR2 YNNKEL, per germline (reference sequence).